Listed below are T cell receptor beta chains from one sample, sequenced in a study of T cells in Graves' hyperthyroidism and ophthalmopathy. TCRdb called the multiplex PCR reads again in MiXCR, with one record for every CDR3 protein. Of roughly 660,000 distinct CDR3 sequences in the sample, roughly 17% were seen once. The sample comprised blood. All receptors derive from a man aged 50 to 59 with Graves' hyperthyroidism. Each CDR3 is given with its conserved first and last residue. Each record gives: clone size, CDR3 length, J gene, V gene, D gene, CDR3 protein, CDR3 DNA. A D gene is named only where the DNA matches it firmly. The size field is filled for only some rows; it gives once, few, many or a size class.

>few|15|TRBJ2-1|TRBV24-1|NA
CATSDSRTGYNEQFF
TGTGCCACCAGTGATTCCCGAACCGGGTACAATGAGCAGTTCTTC
>few|15|TRBJ2-7|TRBV19|TRBD2
CASSSLASGPYEQYF
TGTGCCAGTAGTTCCTTGGCTAGCGGACCCTACGAGCAGTACTTC
>many|14|TRBJ2-5|TRBV27|TRBD2
CASSAAGLGETQYF
TGTGCCAGCAGTGCAGCGGGACTTGGGGAGACCCAGTACTTC
>few|17|TRBJ2-1|TRBV29-1|TRBD2
CSVLGTSGRASYNEQFF
TGCAGCGTCCTTGGGACTAGCGGGAGGGCCTCCTACAATGAGCAGTTCTTC
>many|18|TRBJ1-2|TRBV27|TRBD1
CASSSSGTGGSLIRGYTF
TGTGCCAGCAGTTCCTCCGGGACAGGGGGCAGTTTAATTCGTGGCTACACCTTC
>many|13|TRBJ2-7|TRBV29-1|TRBD2
CSASGTSLREQYF
TGCAGCGCCTCGGGGACTAGCCTCCGCGAGCAGTACTTC
>many|12|TRBJ2-7|TRBV29-1|NA
CSVLRESYEQYF
TGCAGCGTTTTGAGGGAATCCTACGAGCAGTACTTC
>NA|16|TRBJ2-3|TRBV3-1|NA
CASSQVPLGGMDTQYF
TGTGCCAGCAGCCAGGTACCTCTGGGCGGAATGGATACGCAGTATTTT
>NA|13|TRBJ2-1|TRBV28|NA
CASSFGGRSEQFF
TGTGCCAGCAGTTTTGGTGGGCGGAGTGAGCAGTTCTTC
>few|14|TRBJ2-3|TRBV7-2|TRBD1
CASRKDRGADTQYF
TGTGCCAGCAGAAAAGACAGGGGGGCAGATACGCAGTATTTT
>many|12|TRBJ1-1|TRBV7-2|TRBD1
CAILGQFTEAFF
TGTGCCATCCTGGGACAGTTCACTGAAGCTTTCTTT
>NA|12|TRBJ2-1|TRBV19|NA
CASSMPGPEQFF
TGTGCCAGTAGTATGCCGGGGCCTGAGCAGTTCTTC
>many|17|TRBJ2-1|TRBV11-2|TRBD2
CASSLSPSGSIYNEQFF
TGTGCCAGCAGCTTATCCCCTAGCGGGAGTATCTACAATGAGCAGTTCTTC
>few|15|TRBJ1-2|TRBV6-2/TRBV6-3|TRBD1
CASSSLDRVDYGYTF
TGTGCCAGCAGTTCCCTCGACAGGGTCGACTATGGCTACACCTTC
>few|13|TRBJ1-6|TRBV10-1|NA
CASSVGLNSPLHF
TGCGCCAGCAGTGTCGGACTTAATTCACCCCTCCACTTT
>many|13|TRBJ1-5|TRBV2|NA
CASQTESNQPQHF
TGTGCCAGCCAGACGGAAAGCAATCAGCCCCAGCATTTT
>NA|14|TRBJ1-4|TRBV2|TRBD1
CASSGDRAFEKLFF
TGTGCCAGCAGTGGGGACAGAGCTTTTGAAAAACTGTTTTTT
>NA|15|TRBJ2-1|TRBV28|NA
CASSLSWGPYNEQFF
TGTGCCAGCAGTTTAAGCTGGGGTCCCTACAATGAGCAGTTCTTC
>NA|14|TRBJ2-7|TRBV5-1|NA
CASSPGTLGQEQYF
TGCGCCAGCAGCCCTGGGACGCTAGGACAAGAGCAGTACTTC
>many|16|TRBJ1-5|TRBV19|TRBD1
CASSTLTGLGNQPQHF
TGTGCCAGTAGTACCCTGACAGGGTTGGGCAATCAGCCCCAGCATTTT
>many|15|TRBJ2-7|TRBV7-2|TRBD1
CASSFAGTGGHEQYF
TGTGCCAGCAGTTTTGCCGGGACAGGGGGCCACGAGCAGTACTTC
>NA|17|TRBJ2-5|TRBV7-2|TRBD2
CASSPIGSGRASETQYF
TGTGCCAGCAGCCCTATAGGTAGCGGGAGGGCCTCAGAGACCCAGTACTTC
>many|14|TRBJ2-7|TRBV15|TRBD2
CATRRTSGGYEQYF
TGTGCCACCAGGAGGACTAGCGGAGGGTATGAGCAGTACTTC
>NA|15|TRBJ1-1|TRBV6-4|TRBD1
CASRDRGLLITEAFF
TGTGCCAGCAGAGACAGGGGGCTTTTAATCACTGAAGCTTTCTTT
>NA|16|TRBJ2-5|TRBV15|NA
CATSRGTQATQETQYF
TGTGCCACCAGCAGAGGGACACAGGCTACTCAAGAGACCCAGTACTTC
>few|12|TRBJ1-5|TRBV20-1|NA
CSADNKGKPQHF
TGCAGTGCCGATAATAAAGGGAAGCCCCAGCATTTT
>many|14|TRBJ1-1|TRBV11-2|NA
CASSFDGLNTEAFF
TGTGCCAGCAGCTTCGACGGTTTGAACACTGAAGCTTTCTTT
>many|14|TRBJ2-7|TRBV6-2/TRBV6-3|NA
CASSTSGQGHEQYF
NA
>few|15|TRBJ2-2|TRBV19|TRBD2
CASSIIGGATGELFF
TGTGCCAGTAGTATCATCGGGGGGGCAACCGGGGAGCTGTTTTTT
>NA|15|TRBJ2-2|TRBV12-3/TRBV12-4|TRBD1
CASSQDRVVTGELFF
TGTGCCAGCAGCCAAGACAGGGTTGTCACCGGGGAGCTGTTTTTT
>many|15|TRBJ1-5|TRBV12-3/TRBV12-4|NA
CASSLGEAGNQPQHF
TGTGCCAGCAGTTTAGGGGAAGCAGGCAATCAGCCCCAGCATTTT
>few|15|TRBJ2-1|TRBV20-1|NA
CSARRNGALYIEQFF
TGCAGTGCTAGGCGAAACGGGGCCCTATACATTGAGCAGTTCTTC
>NA|14|TRBJ2-7|TRBV19|NA
CASSDGTQNYEQYF
TGTGCCAGTAGTGATGGGACACAAAACTACGAGCAGTACTTC
>many|15|TRBJ2-2|TRBV6-1|TRBD1
CASTMGQGYTGELFF
TGTGCCAGCACGATGGGACAGGGATACACCGGGGAGCTGTTTTTT
>NA|13|TRBJ1-1|TRBV29-1|TRBD1
CSAPGQGSTEAFF
TGCAGCGCCCCTGGACAGGGAAGCACTGAAGCTTTCTTT
>NA|16|TRBJ2-1|TRBV11-2|NA
CASSLLRGSSCNEQFF
TGTGCCAGCAGCCTCCTTCGAGGGAGCTCGTGCAATGAGCAGTTCTTC
>many|16|TRBJ1-3|TRBV7-8|NA
CASSIRGPNSGNTIYF
TGTGCCAGCAGCATACGAGGACCGAACTCTGGAAACACCATATATTTT
>NA|15|TRBJ2-2|TRBV9|TRBD1
CASSRGQGAAGELFF
TGTGCCAGCAGCCGGGGACAGGGGGCGGCCGGGGAGCTGTTTTTT
>NA|15|TRBJ1-4|TRBV19|NA
CASSPPGGAGEKLFF
TGTGCCAGTAGTCCGCCGGGGGGGGCTGGCGAAAAACTGTTTTTT
>NA|14|TRBJ1-3|TRBV11-2|NA
CASSLEISGNTIYF
TGTGCCAGCAGCTTAGAAATCTCTGGAAACACCATATATTTT
>many|15|TRBJ2-1|TRBV2|TRBD1
CASKWIGQGVSEQFF
TGTGCCAGCAAATGGATCGGACAGGGGGTCAGTGAGCAGTTCTTC
>many|18|TRBJ1-1|TRBV14|NA
CASSPSYAGRPFGTEAFF
TGTGCCAGCAGCCCGTCGTACGCAGGCCGACCTTTTGGCACTGAAGCTTTCTTT
>many|13|TRBJ1-2|TRBV6-1|NA
CASSERGPYGYTF
TGTGCCAGCAGTGAACGTGGGCCTTATGGCTACACCTTC
>NA|15|TRBJ2-5|TRBV30|TRBD1
CAWNLPRDSHLVQYF
TGTGCCTGGAACCTACCCCGGGACAGCCATCTCGTCCAGTACTTC
>many|15|TRBJ2-7|TRBV12-3/TRBV12-4|NA
CASSSSQVSSYEQYF
TGTGCCAGCAGTTCATCGCAGGTCAGCTCCTACGAGCAGTACTTC
>many|15|TRBJ2-1|TRBV24-1|TRBD2
CATSEVAGVANEQFF
TGTGCCACCAGTGAGGTAGCGGGAGTGGCCAATGAGCAGTTCTTC
>NA|15|TRBJ2-7|TRBV28|TRBD1
CASSFSGTGGFEQYF
TGTGCCAGCAGTTTTAGCGGGACAGGGGGTTTCGAGCAGTACTTC
>many|15|TRBJ2-1|TRBV5-1|NA
CASSQFRGDYNEQFF
TGCGCCAGCAGCCAATTTAGGGGCGACTACAATGAGCAGTTCTTC
>NA|15|TRBJ2-7|TRBV28|TRBD1
CASSFMGTVSYEQYF
TGTGCCAGCAGTTTCATGGGGACAGTCTCCTACGAGCAGTACTTC
>many|14|TRBJ1-1|TRBV5-1|NA
CASSAGTENTEAFF
TGCGCCAGCAGCGCGGGGACGGAAAACACTGAAGCTTTCTTT
>few|15|TRBJ2-5|TRBV7-2|NA
CASSPRVGTQETQYF
TGTGCCAGCAGCCCCAGGGTTGGAACCCAAGAGACCCAGTACTTC
>few|14|TRBJ2-1|TRBV29-1|TRBD2
CSVGTSGSYNEQFF
TGCAGCGTTGGGACTAGCGGTTCCTACAATGAGCAGTTCTTC
>NA|13|TRBJ2-1|TRBV28|TRBD1
CASWDRTYNEQFF
TGTGCCAGCTGGGACAGAACCTACAATGAGCAGTTCTTC
>NA|13|TRBJ2-5|TRBV29-1|NA
CSVEGGGSETQYF
TGCAGCGTTGAAGGTGGGGGGAGTGAGACCCAGTACTTC
>many|21|TRBJ2-1|TRBV28|NA
CASRLQGEEFLGPSSYNEQFF
TGTGCCAGCCGCCTACAGGGTGAGGAATTCCTGGGGCCTAGCTCCTACAATGAGCAGTTCTTC